These 5 T cell receptor beta chains were sequenced from one sample in a study of T cell changes during pregnancy in multiple sclerosis. Libraries were prepared by immunoSEQ multiplex PCR; TCRdb keeps only in-frame clonotypes and omits some of them. The table includes about 80,000 clones, approximately 90% detected once. Sequencing used peripheral blood, obtained before pregnancy. The receptors originated from a female donor with multiple sclerosis, enrolled in a pregnancy study.

This rearrangement joins TRBV15 to TRBJ2-1; TRBD1 matches at 10 bases. Trimming took 3 bases from V and 6 from J; bases not matched to a gene: 5. Germline V CDR1 and CDR2: LNHNV, YYDKDF (reference sequence). The CDR3 runs to 15 residues. The CDR3 reads CATSRAGTGVNEQFF. Written as DNA, the CDR3 is TGTGCCACCAGCAGGGCCGGGACAGGGGTCAATGAGCAGTTCTTC.

The rearrangement links TRBV4-1 to TRBJ2-7, with 9 positions matching TRBD1. The CDR3 sequence is 16 residues long. From germline, CDR1 is MGHRA and CDR2 YSYEKL. With V trimmed by 1 base and J by 6 bases, 10 bases remained unmatched. CDR3 nucleotides: TGCGCCAGCAGCCAAGGTACGGGACAGGGCTCCGGCGAGCAGTACTTC. Its translation: CASSQGTGQGSGEQYF.

This rearrangement joins TRBV7-2 to TRBJ1-5; D not certain. The CDR3 extends over 16 amino acids. Germline lookup yields CDR1 SGHTA and CDR2 FQGNSA. V lost 2 bases and J 3 bases, leaving 14 bases between the germline ends. The CDR3 DNA is TGTGCCAGCAGCTTAATGGGCCTGATCGACAATCAGCCCCAGCATTTT. As protein: CASSLMGLIDNQPQHF. Together with reference TRBV7-2 and TRBJ1-5, the CDR3 gives the full variable domain: GAGVSQSPSNKVTEKGKDVELRCDPISGHTALYWYRQSLGQGLEFLIYFQGNSAPDKSGLPSDRFSAERTGGSVSTLTIQRTQQEDSAVYLCASSLMGLIDNQPQHFGDGTRLSIL.

CDR3 bases: TGTGCCAGCAGCCCTACAGGGTTTGAGACCCAGTACTTC. This codes for CASSPTGFETQYF. V is TRBV6-1 and J is TRBJ2-5; a weak D match, TRBD1 (6 bases). Germline assignment: CDR1 MNHNS and CDR2 SASEGT. The CDR3 length is 13 residues. Trimming took 6 bases from V and 5 from J, leaving 13 bases between them.

The chain employs TRBV6-5 and TRBJ1-1, with a weak D call TRBD1 (6 bases). The germline gives CDR1 MNHEY, CDR2 SVGAGI. The CDR3 loop spans 13 amino acids. The V and J ends lost 9 bases and 1 base respectively, with 12 bases between them. This chain's CDR3 is CASTATGNTEAFF. As DNA, the CDR3 is TGTGCCAGTACTGCGACAGGGAACACTGAAGCTTTCTTT.